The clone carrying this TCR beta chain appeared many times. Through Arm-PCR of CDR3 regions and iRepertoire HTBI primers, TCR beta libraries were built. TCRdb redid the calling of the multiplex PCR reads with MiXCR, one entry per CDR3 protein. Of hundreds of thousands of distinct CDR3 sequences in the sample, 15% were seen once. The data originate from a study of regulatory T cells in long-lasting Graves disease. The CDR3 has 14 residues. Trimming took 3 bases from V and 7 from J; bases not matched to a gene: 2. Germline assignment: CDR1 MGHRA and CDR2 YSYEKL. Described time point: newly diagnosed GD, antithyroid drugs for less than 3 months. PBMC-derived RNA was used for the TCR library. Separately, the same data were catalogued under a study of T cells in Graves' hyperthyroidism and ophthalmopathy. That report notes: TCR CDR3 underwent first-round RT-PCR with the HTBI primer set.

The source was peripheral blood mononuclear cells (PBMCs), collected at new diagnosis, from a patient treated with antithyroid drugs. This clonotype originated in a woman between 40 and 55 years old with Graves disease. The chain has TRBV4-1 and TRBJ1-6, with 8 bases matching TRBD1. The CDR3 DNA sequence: TGCGCCAGCAGCCAGACAGGGGTCAATTCACCCCTCCACTTT. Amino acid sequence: CASSQTGVNSPLHF.